The TCR beta chain under discussion was sequenced for a study of T cell therapy after organ transplantation. Study information: Expansion used a peptide pool of 30 HLA class I and II CMV epitopes.

Sequencing was performed with immunoSEQ multiplex PCR; in TCRdb, only in-frame clones are kept and a portion is missing. The sample has roughly 48,000 clones, about 95% seen once; the top ten hold over 2.5%. Germline values: CDR1 LNHDA, CDR2 SQIVND (reference sequence). V was clipped by 5 bases and J by 3 bases; unmatched bases: 6. The CDR3 is 15 residues long. Study observations and caveats: Reconstitution after therapy seemingly combined transferred and product-undetected endogenous clonotypes. Pretherapy CD8 clonality inversely correlated with its fold change after therapy. In nonresponders, reduced coverage from low CD8+ yield may limit detected expansions.

To note about this clone: Antigen: not known.

The source material was CD8+ T cells from blood, sampled before autologous CMV-specific T cell therapy. The sequence was collected from a human patient who had received a solid organ transplant and had CMV disease. The chain links TRBV19 to TRBJ1-5; 8 nucleotides match TRBD1. CDR3 protein: CASSGLTGVNQPQHF. The CDR3 DNA reads TGTGCCAGTAGTGGGTTGACAGGGGTCAATCAGCCCCAGCATTTT.